This TCR beta chain was captured in a study of cytomegalovirus exposure and HLA in healthy donors. Study outcomes and limitations: Diagnosis of cytomegalovirus status made by the classifier reportedly showed high specificity and sensitivity. Per a later analysis, about 17,000 TCR beta sequences showed association with HLA alleles at 0.05 false discovery rate. Around 160 TCR beta chains were listed as cytomegalovirus-associated. It emerged from a later analysis that several of the most significant clusters appeared to be linked to common viral pathogens.

PCR amplification relied on 60 Vbeta primers (plus 13 Jbeta primers). Sequencing was performed with immunoSEQ multiplex PCR; in TCRdb, only in-frame clones are kept and a portion is missing. The sample includes 170,000 or so clones, 60% to 80% of them seen just once. On this clone itself: Its matching antigen is unknown.

V lost 1 base, J lost 7 bases, and 16 bases lay in between. The germline V gene has CDR1 SEHNR and CDR2 FQNEAQ (reference sequence). The CDR3 loop spans 15 amino acids. Specimen: PBMCs. The V gene is TRBV7-9, the J gene TRBJ1-1, with D possibly matching TRBD1 (6 bases). The TCR comes from a man aged 60 to 69 in good health and CMV-seronegative. DNA for the CDR3: TGTGCCAGCAGCTTAGATTCCGGGGCCAGGGGTGAAGCTTTCTTT. It is translated as CASSLDSGARGEAFF.